The clone carrying this T cell receptor beta chain was observed a few times. Sequencing was performed with immunoSEQ multiplex PCR; in TCRdb, only in-frame clones are kept and a portion is missing. This sample has approximately 160,000 clones, with around 92% found just once. The record originates from a study of cytomegalovirus exposure and HLA in healthy donors. The V gene's germline CDR1 is MNHEY and CDR2 SMNVEV (reference sequence). This CDR3 has 11 amino acids. Trimming removed 8 bases from V and 16 bases from J, with 17 bases in between. This chain joins TRBV27 and TRBJ2-2, with TRBD1 as a possible D gene (6 bases). The receptor was derived from a woman under 30 in good health and CMV-seropositive. Sequencing was carried out using PBMCs. The CDR3 protein is CASVTGTRTFF. For the CDR3, the DNA is TGTGCCAGCGTTACCGGGACAAGGACGTTTTTT.